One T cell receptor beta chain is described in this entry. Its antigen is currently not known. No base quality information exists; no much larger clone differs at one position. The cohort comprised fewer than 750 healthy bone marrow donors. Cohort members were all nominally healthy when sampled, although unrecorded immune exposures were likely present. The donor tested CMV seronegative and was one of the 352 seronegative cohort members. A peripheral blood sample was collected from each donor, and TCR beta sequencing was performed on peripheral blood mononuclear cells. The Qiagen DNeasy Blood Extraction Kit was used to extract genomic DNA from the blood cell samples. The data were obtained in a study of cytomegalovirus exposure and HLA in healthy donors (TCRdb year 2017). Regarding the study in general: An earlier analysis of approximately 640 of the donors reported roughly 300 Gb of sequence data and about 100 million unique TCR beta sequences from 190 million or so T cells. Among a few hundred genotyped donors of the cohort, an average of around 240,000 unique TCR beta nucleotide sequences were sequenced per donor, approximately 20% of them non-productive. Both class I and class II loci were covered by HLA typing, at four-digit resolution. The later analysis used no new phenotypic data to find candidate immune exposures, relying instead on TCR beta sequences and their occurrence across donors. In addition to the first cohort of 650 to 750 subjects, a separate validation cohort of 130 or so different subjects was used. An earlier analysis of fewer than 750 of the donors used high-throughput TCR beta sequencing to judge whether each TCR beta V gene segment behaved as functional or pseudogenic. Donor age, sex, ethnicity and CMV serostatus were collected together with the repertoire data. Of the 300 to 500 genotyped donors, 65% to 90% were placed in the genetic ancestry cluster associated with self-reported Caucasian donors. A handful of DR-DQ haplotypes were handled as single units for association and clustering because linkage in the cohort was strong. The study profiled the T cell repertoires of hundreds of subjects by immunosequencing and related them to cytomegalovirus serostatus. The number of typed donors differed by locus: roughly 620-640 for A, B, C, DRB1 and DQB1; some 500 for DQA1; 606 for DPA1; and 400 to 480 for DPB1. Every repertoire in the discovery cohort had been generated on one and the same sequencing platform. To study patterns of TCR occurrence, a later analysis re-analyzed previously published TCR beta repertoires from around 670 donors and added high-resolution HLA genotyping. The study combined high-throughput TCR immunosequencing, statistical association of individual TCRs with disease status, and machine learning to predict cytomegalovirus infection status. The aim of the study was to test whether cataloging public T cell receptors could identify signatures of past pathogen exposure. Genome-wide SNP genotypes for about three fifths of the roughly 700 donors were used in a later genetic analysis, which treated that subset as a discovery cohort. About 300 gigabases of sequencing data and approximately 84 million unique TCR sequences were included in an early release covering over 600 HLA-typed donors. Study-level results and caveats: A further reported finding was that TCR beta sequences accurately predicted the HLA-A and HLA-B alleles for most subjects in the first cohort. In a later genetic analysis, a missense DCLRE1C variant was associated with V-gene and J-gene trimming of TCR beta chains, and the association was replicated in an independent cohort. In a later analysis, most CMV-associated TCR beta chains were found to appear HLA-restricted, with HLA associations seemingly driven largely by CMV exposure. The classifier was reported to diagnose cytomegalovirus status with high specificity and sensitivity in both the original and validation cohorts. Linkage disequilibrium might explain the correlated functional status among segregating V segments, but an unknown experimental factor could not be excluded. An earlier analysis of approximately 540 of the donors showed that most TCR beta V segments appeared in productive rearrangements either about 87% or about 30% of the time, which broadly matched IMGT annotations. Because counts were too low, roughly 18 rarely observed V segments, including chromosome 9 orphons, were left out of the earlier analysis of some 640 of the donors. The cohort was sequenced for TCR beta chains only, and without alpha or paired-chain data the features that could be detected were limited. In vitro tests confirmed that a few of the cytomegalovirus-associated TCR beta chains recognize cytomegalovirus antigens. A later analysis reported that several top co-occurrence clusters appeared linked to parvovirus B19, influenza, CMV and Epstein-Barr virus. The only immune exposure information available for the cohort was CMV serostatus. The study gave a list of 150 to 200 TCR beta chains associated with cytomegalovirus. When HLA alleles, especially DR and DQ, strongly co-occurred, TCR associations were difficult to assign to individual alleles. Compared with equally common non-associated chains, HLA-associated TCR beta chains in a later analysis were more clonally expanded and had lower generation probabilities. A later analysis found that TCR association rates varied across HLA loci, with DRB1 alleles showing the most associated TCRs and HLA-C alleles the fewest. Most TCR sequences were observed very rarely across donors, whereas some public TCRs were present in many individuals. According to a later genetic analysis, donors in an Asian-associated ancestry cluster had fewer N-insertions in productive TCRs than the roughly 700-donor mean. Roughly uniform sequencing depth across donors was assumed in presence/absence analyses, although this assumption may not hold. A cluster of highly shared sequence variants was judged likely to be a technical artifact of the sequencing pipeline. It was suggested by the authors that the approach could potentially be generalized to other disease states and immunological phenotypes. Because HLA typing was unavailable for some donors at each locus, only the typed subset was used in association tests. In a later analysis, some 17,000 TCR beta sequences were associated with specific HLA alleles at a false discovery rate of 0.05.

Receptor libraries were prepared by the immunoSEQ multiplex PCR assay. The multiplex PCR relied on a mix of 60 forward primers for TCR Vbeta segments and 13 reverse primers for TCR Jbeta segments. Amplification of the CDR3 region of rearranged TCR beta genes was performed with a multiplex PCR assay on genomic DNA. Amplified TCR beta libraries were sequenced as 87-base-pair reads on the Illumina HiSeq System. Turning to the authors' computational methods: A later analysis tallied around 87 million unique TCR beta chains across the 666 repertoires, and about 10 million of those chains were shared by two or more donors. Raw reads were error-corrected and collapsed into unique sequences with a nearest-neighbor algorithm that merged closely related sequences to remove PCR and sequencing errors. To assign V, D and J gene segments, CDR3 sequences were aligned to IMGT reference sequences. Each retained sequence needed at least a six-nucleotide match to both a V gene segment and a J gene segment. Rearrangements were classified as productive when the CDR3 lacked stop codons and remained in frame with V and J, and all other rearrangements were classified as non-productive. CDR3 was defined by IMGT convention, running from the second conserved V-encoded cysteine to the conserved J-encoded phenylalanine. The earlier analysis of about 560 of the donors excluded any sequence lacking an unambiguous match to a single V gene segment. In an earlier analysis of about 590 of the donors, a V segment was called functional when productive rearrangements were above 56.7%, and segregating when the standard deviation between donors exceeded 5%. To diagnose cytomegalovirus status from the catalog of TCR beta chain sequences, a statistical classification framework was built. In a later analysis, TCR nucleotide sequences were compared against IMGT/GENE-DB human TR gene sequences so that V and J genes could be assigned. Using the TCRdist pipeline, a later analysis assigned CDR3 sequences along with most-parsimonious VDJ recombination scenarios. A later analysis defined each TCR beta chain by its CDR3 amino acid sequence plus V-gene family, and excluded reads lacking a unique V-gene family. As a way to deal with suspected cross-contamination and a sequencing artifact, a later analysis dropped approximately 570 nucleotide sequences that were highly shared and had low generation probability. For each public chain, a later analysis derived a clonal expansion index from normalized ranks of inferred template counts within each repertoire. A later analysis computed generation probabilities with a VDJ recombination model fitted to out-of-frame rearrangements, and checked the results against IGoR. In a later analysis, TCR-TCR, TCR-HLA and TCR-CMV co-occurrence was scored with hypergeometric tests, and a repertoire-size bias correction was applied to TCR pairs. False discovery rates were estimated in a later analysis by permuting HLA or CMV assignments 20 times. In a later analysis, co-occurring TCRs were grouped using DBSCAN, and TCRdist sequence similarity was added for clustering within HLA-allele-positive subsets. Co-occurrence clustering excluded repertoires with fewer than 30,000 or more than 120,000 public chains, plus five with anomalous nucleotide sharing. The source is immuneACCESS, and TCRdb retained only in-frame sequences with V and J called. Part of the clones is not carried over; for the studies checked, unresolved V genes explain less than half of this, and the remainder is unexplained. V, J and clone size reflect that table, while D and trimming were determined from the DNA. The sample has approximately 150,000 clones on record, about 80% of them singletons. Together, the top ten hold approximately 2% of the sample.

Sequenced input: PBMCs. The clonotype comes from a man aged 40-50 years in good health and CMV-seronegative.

CDR3 protein: CASSQASPGTLGSSYNEQFF. The base sequence is TGCGCCAGCAGCCAAGCTAGCCCGGGGACATTAGGGAGCTCCTACAATGAGCAGTTCTTC. The chain is assembled from TRBV4-1 and TRBJ2-1; the D gene is perhaps TRBD1, from 6 matching bases. At the junction V is shortened by 1 base and J by 0 bases, with 22 bases in between. CDR1 and CDR2 are drawn from the germline V gene: MGHRA, YSYEKL. CDR3 length: 20 amino acids, cysteine to phenylalanine. Only the CDR3 DNA stays, 60 bases, in frame from base 1.